The clone carrying this T cell receptor beta chain was found once. TCRdb reprocessed the RT-PCR reads with MiXCR, giving one entry per CDR3 protein. The top ten clones hold approximately 5% of a sample with several thousand distinct CDR3 sequences, 30% to 40% of them seen once. The V end was cut by 3 bases, the J end by 3 bases, with 11 bases between. This CDR3 has 14 amino acids. CDR1 SGHTA and CDR2 FQGNSA come from the germline V gene. The sequenced material came from memory CD4+ T cells from salivary gland. The chain joins TRBV7-2 to TRBJ2-5, with D tentatively TRBD2 (6 bases). This sequence was found in a female donor with primary Sjogren's syndrome. The CDR3: CASSFGGREETQYF. For the CDR3, the DNA is TGTGCCAGCAGCTTTGGAGGGCGGGAAGAGACCCAGTACTTC.